These 31 T cell receptor beta chains originate from one sample sequenced in a study of blood T cell repertoires in COVID-19. TCRdb keeps only in-frame clones here, not all; method: immunoSEQ multiplex PCR. The table has fewer than 500,000 clones, roughly 89% seen once. Sequencing was carried out using peripheral blood. All receptors derive from a woman aged 25-40 years with acute or convalescent COVID-19.

This chain links TRBV6-5 with TRBJ2-7, with D maybe TRBD1 (5 bases). Germline V gene sequence: CDR1 MNHEY, CDR2 SVGAGI. The CDR3 loop spans 12 amino acids. Trimming left V 6 bases short and J 6 bases short, with 12 bases between. For the CDR3, the DNA is TGTGCCAGCAGGCAGGGTAGTGGCGAGCAGTACTTC. Amino acids: CASRQGSGEQYF.

The gene calls are TRBV21-1 and TRBJ2-4; the DNA was not used to check the table's D call, TRBD2. TRBV21-1 is a pseudogene segment. This CDR3 contains 22 residues. CDR3 amino acids: CASSKVFSGGSASSLAKNIQYF. For the CDR3, the DNA is TGTGCCAGCAGCAAAGTGTTTAGCGGGGGGTCGGCTTCATCACTAGCCAAAAACATTCAGTACTTC.

The chain combines TRBV23-1 with TRBJ1-1; D is perhaps TRBD1 (5 bases). TRBV23-1 is known as an ORF, though its function is uncertain. The CDR3 sequence is 15 residues long. V lost 6 bases and J lost 3, with 17 bases in between. This CDR3 is CASRPQRARDTEAFF. The CDR3, as DNA: TGCGCCAGCAGACCCCAGCGAGCCAGGGACACTGAAGCTTTCTTT.

As concerns this clone: Other nucleotide sequences in the sample specify the same CDR3. This chain uses TRBV5-1 with TRBJ1-5; TRBD1 agrees at 11 bases. The CDR3 has 14 residues. Germline CDR1 SGHRS, CDR2 YFSETQ. Trimming cost V 4 bases and J 6 bases; bases outside gene matches: 3. For the CDR3, the DNA is TGCGCCAGCAGCCTGGGACAGGGGGGTCAGCCCCAGCATTTT. Amino acids: CASSLGQGGQPQHF. Variable domain in full (rest from reference TRBV5-1 and TRBJ1-5): KAGVTQTPRYLIKTRGQQVTLSCSPISGHRSVSWYQQTPGQGLQFLFEYFSETQRNKGNFPGRFSGRQFSNSRSEMNVSTLELGDSALYLCASSLGQGGQPQHFGDGTRLSIL.

The chain links TRBV28 to TRBJ1-2; 8 bases line up with TRBD1. Per germline, CDR1 MDHEN and CDR2 SYDVKM. After removal of 8 bases from V and 2 bases from J, the junction contained 7 bases not matched to a gene. The CDR3 sequence is 14 residues long. The CDR3 coding sequence is TGTGCCAGCGGACCAGGGGGCAAAAACTATGGCTACACCTTC. It codes for CASGPGGKNYGYTF.

This clone was detected once. This chain links TRBV5-1 with TRBJ2-3; D gene uncertain. Per the germline V gene, CDR1 is SGHRS and CDR2 is YFSETQ. Trimming pared 2 bases from V and 5 bases from J, leaving 9 bases between. This CDR3 contains 13 residues. This CDR3 is CASSFPPGDTQYF. The CDR3 bases are TGCGCCAGCAGCTTCCCCCCGGGAGATACGCAGTATTTT.

V usage is TRBV29-1 and J usage is TRBJ2-3; 7 positions match TRBD2. Per the germline V gene, CDR1 is SQVTM and CDR2 is ANQGSEA. There are 13 residues in the CDR3. J gave up 7 bases and V 3 bases, and 7 bases lay outside the gene matches. CDR3 residues: CSVEFKRGYTQYF. DNA of the CDR3: TGCAGCGTTGAGTTTAAGCGGGGTTATACGCAGTATTTT.

This chain joins TRBV11-1 and TRBJ2-7, with TRBD2 matching 8 bases. In germline, CDR1 is SGHAT, CDR2 FQDESV (reference sequence). The CDR3 extends over 14 amino acids. V lost 2 bases to trimming and J lost 5 bases; unmatched junction nucleotides: 5. In DNA form, the CDR3 reads TGTGCCAGCAGCTTATTTGGACTAGCTAACGAGCAGTACTTC. Protein: CASSLFGLANEQYF.

The chain has TRBV21-1 and TRBJ2-5; the table's TRBD1 call for D was not verified on the DNA. TRBV21-1 is a recognized pseudogene. The CDR3 sequence is 16 residues long. Written as DNA, the CDR3 is TGTGCCAGCAGCAAAGCGGGACAGGGGGGGTGTGAGACCCAGTACTTC. It yields the protein CASSKAGQGGCETQYF.

The chain has TRBV20-1 and TRBJ2-3, with D unresolved. Germline V lookup: CDR1 DFQATT, CDR2 SNEGSKA (reference sequence). V was cut by 5 bases and J by 5 bases, with 8 bases left in between. The CDR3 sequence is 11 residues long. CDR3 coding DNA: TGCAGTGCTTCGGGTGGAGATACGCAGTATTTT. This sequence encodes CSASGGDTQYF.

The CDR3 coding sequence is TGTGCCAGCAGCCAGAGGGGACTAGCGGGGGGCCTGGGAGATACGCAGTATTTT. It specifies CASSQRGLAGGLGDTQYF. The V call is TRBV3-1 (or the pseudogene TRBV3-2), the J call TRBJ2-3; 15 bases agree with TRBD2. This CDR3 has 18 amino acids. V lost 3 bases and J lost 5; bases outside the gene matches: 9. CDR1 LGHDT and CDR2 YNNKEL come from the germline V gene (reference sequence).

The V gene is TRBV5-1, the J gene TRBJ2-2, with D tentatively TRBD1 (6 bases). Germline lookup yields CDR1 SGHRS and CDR2 YFSETQ. V lost 2 bases and J 0 bases, leaving 8 bases between the germline ends. The CDR3 has 15 amino acids. CDR3 in amino acids: CASSLWTANTGELFF. The CDR3 DNA is TGCGCCAGCAGCTTATGGACAGCGAACACCGGGGAGCTGTTTTTT.

This chain connects TRBV28 to TRBJ1-2; 10 nucleotides align to TRBD1. V shed 7 bases and J 6 bases; nucleotides not matched to a gene: 20. This CDR3 region has 18 residues. Germline V gives CDR1 MDHEN, CDR2 SYDVKM. This CDR3 is CASNLHPGQGLVGDGYTF. The CDR3 DNA is TGTGCCAGCAATCTCCACCCGGGACAGGGGCTCGTAGGTGATGGCTACACCTTC.

The chain links TRBV6-2 or TRBV6-3 to TRBJ1-1; D may be TRBD1 (6 bases). The V end lost 2 bases, the J end lost 8 bases, and 15 bases lay between the germline ends. CDR3 length: 14 residues. Germline V gene sequence: CDR1 MNHEY, CDR2 SVGEGT. In DNA, the CDR3 is TGTGCCAGCAGTTACCCAAACAGGGTTACCGAAGCTTTCTTT. Protein product: CASSYPNRVTEAFF.

The gene calls are TRBV5-1 and TRBJ1-6, with D maybe TRBD1 (6 bases). The V gene's germline CDR1 is SGHRS and CDR2 YFSETQ. The CDR3 spans 14 residues. V lost 0 bases and J 5 bases, leaving 6 bases between the germline ends. DNA of the CDR3: TGCGCCAGCAGCTTGGGGGACAATAATTCACCCCTCCACTTT. Translated, it gives CASSLGDNNSPLHF.

The rearrangement joins TRBV14 to TRBJ2-6; D is unclear. Looked up from germline, CDR1 is SGHDN and CDR2 is FVKESK. This CDR3 has 12 amino acids. V lost 4 bases, J lost 4 bases, and 2 bases lay in between. CDR3 in amino acids: CASSPGANVLTF. The CDR3 nucleotides read TGTGCCAGCAGCCCGGGGGCCAACGTCCTGACTTTC. Full variable domain (rest looked up from reference TRBV14 and TRBJ2-6): EAGVTQFPSHSVIEKGQTVTLRCDPISGHDNLYWYRRVMGKEIKFLLHFVKESKQDESGMPNNRFLAERTGGTYSTLKVQPAELEDSGVYFCASSPGANVLTFGAGSRLTVL.

This clone was counted once. The rearrangement joins TRBV6-5 to TRBJ2-1, with D hard to call. Per germline, CDR1 MNHEY and CDR2 SVGAGI. The V end lost 0 bases, the J end lost 2 bases, and 8 bases lay between the germline ends. The CDR3 has 15 residues. The CDR3 DNA reads as TGTGCCAGCAGTTACTCTCAATCCACCTACAATGAGCAGTTCTTC. Protein: CASSYSQSTYNEQFF.

The rearrangement uses TRBV24-1 and TRBJ2-1; 12 bases fit TRBD1. The CDR3 loop spans 14 amino acids. Per germline, CDR1 KGHDR and CDR2 SFDVKD. Unmatched junction bases numbered 9, after V lost 9 bases and J lost 10 bases. CDR3 nucleotides: TGTGCCACCCGAGGGACAGGGGGCGCGGGGGAGCAGTTCTTC. Translated: CATRGTGGAGEQFF.

J is TRBJ2-5 and V is TRBV11-3; TRBD1 agrees at 7 bases. The CDR3 extends over 14 amino acids. Looked up from germline, CDR1 is SGHNT and CDR2 is YENEEA. Trimming took 4 bases from V and 4 from J; bases not matched to a gene: 6. The CDR3 region is CASSSTGEIETQYF. CDR3 DNA: TGTGCCAGCAGCTCCACAGGGGAGATAGAGACCCAGTACTTC. Complete variable domain (other parts from reference TRBV11-3 and TRBJ2-5): EAGVVQSPRYKIIEKKQPVAFWCNPISGHNTLYWYLQNLGQGPELLIRYENEEAVDDSQLPKDRFSAERLKGVDSTLKIQPAELGDSAVYLCASSSTGEIETQYFGPGTRLLVL.

This chain links TRBV12-5 with TRBJ1-1; D gene unclear. CDR3 length: 17 residues. From germline, CDR1 is LGHNT and CDR2 FRNRAP. V lost 2 bases and J lost 1, with 17 bases in between. CDR3 nucleotide sequence: TGTGCTAGTGGTTTGACCTTGGGGAGGGAGAAGAACACTGAAGCTTTCTTT. Translating gives CASGLTLGREKNTEAFF.

The CDR3 DNA is TGTGCCAGCTCACAAACACCGGGAGCCGGGGAGCAGTACTTC. Protein: CASSQTPGAGEQYF. The chain is built from TRBV18 and TRBJ2-7; TRBD2 is a possible D gene (6 bases). CDR1 KGHSH and CDR2 LQKENI come from the germline V gene. This CDR3 is built from 14 residues. Trimming took 4 bases from V and 7 from J, leaving 17 bases between them.

The rearrangement links TRBV11-2 to TRBJ1-4; perhaps TRBD1 as D (5 bases). Deletions cut 1 base from V and 7 bases from J, with 13 bases between. Germline V gene data show CDR1 as SGHAT and CDR2 as FQNNGV. There are 15 residues in the CDR3. CDR3 in amino acids: CASSLGTLTGEKLFF. In DNA form, the CDR3 reads TGTGCCAGCAGCTTAGGGACATTAACGGGTGAAAAACTGTTTTTT.

The J gene is TRBJ1-5, the V gene TRBV15, with 10 bases identical to TRBD1. Trimming cost V 2 bases and J 2 bases; bases outside gene matches: 3. The CDR3 spans 16 residues. The V gene's germline CDR1 is LNHNV and CDR2 YYDKDF (reference sequence). CDR3 sequence (DNA): TGTGCCACCAGCAGACGACAGGGGGCGGGCAATCAGCCCCAGCATTTT. Its translation: CATSRRQGAGNQPQHF.

The chain uses TRBV19 and TRBJ1-5, with TRBD1 as a possible D gene (5 bases). Looked up from germline, CDR1 is LNHDA and CDR2 is SQIVND (reference sequence). This CDR3 has 14 residues. V lost 5 bases to trimming and J lost 1 base, with 9 bases between them. The CDR3 reads CASSPRQSNQPQHF. As DNA, the CDR3 is TGTGCCAGTAGTCCTCGACAGAGCAATCAGCCCCAGCATTTT.

The chain employs TRBV28 and TRBJ2-1, with D possibly being TRBD2 (5 bases). Per the germline V gene, CDR1 is MDHEN and CDR2 is SYDVKM. V dropped 4 bases and J dropped 5 bases, with 15 bases sitting between them. The CDR3 sequence is 15 residues long. The CDR3 nucleotides are TGTGCCAGCAGTTCCCCGATGGACGGGAACAATGAGCAGTTCTTC. Protein sequence: CASSSPMDGNNEQFF.

V and J are TRBV21-1 and TRBJ2-2; the table's D call, TRBD1, was not checked against the DNA. TRBV21-1 is a listed pseudogene. The CDR3 is 16 residues long. The CDR3 protein is CAGELKQGAGTGELFF. CDR3 nucleotide sequence: TGTGCCGGAGAGCTCAAACAGGGGGCTGGGACCGGGGAGCTGTTTTTT.

The V call is TRBV6-5, the J call TRBJ2-1; 9 positions match TRBD2. CDR1 MNHEY and CDR2 SVGAGI come from the germline V gene. The CDR3 consists of 13 residues. Trimming at V came to 6 bases and at J to 8 bases, leaving 5 bases not matched to a gene. CDR3 in amino acids: CASSDGTSHEQFF. The CDR3 coding sequence is TGTGCCAGCAGCGATGGGACTAGCCATGAGCAGTTCTTC.

The V and J genes are TRBV7-9 and TRBJ1-2; a weak D match, TRBD1 (6 bases). The germline V gene has CDR1 SEHNR and CDR2 FQNEAQ (reference sequence). The CDR3 contains 15 residues. Deletions cut 4 bases from V and 2 bases from J, with 14 bases between. CDR3 in amino acids: CASSSVDRKNYGYTF. The DNA of the CDR3 is TGTGCCAGCAGCTCTGTAGACAGGAAGAACTATGGCTACACCTTC.

The J gene is TRBJ1-4, the V gene TRBV28; TRBD1 aligns across 9 bases. This CDR3 comprises 15 residues. Losses at the gene ends were 6 bases for V and 5 bases for J; bases not matched to a gene: 7. Germline assignment: CDR1 MDHEN and CDR2 SYDVKM. In DNA, the CDR3 is TGTGCCAGCAGGGTATCCGGGACAGGGAATGAAAAACTGTTTTTT. Encoded protein: CASRVSGTGNEKLFF.

The genes are TRBV10-3 and TRBJ2-7; the D gene is possibly TRBD2 (7 bases). The CDR3 has 13 amino acids. V dropped 6 bases and J dropped 6 bases, with 15 bases sitting between them. CDR1 and CDR2 from the germline V gene are ENHRY and SYGVKD. In DNA, the CDR3 is TGTGCCATCAGGGGGGCGGGGGCAGGCGAGCAGTACTTC. It encodes CAIRGAGAGEQYF.

The V and J genes are TRBV2 and TRBJ1-5, with TRBD1 matching 8 bases. The V gene's germline CDR1 is SNHLY and CDR2 FYNNEI. The CDR3 runs to 14 residues. After removal of 6 bases from V and 4 bases from J, the junction contained 5 bases not matched to a gene. The CDR3 sequence is CASRVDRGNQPQHF. The CDR3, as DNA: TGTGCCAGCAGGGTAGACAGGGGAAATCAGCCCCAGCATTTT.